This T cell receptor (beta chain) is from a study of tumor-infiltrating lymphocytes in primary liver carcinoma. Germline DNA was extracted alongside blood RNA, which was obtained from unsorted whole blood. V was trimmed by 5 bases and J by 6 bases, leaving 17 bases between them. The CDR3 contains 14 residues. The germline V gene encodes CDR1 SQVTM and CDR2 ANQGSEA. About this clonotype itself: Its antigen is unknown. A much larger clone sits a single nucleotide away, making a read error possible. The missing conserved phenylalanine or tryptophan at the end of this CDR3 makes a read error likely.

The study's findings and limits: No comparison of CD4+ and CD8+ repertoires was made, since the samples were bulk unsorted.

With around 500 ng total RNA as template and a constant-region primer, TCR beta cDNA was made. For TCR beta, libraries were produced by three nested multiplex PCR rounds using slightly modified ARM-PCR. The first two PCR rounds, roughly 10 cycles each, used TRBV1-TRBV30 forward primers and a C-beta reverse primer. Via MiXCR, TCRdb re-called the multiplex PCR reads, giving one row per CDR3 protein. Of about 320,000 distinct CDR3 sequences in the sample, around three fifths are singletons; the top ten hold around 9.5%. Sequencing used peripheral blood. The rearrangement uses TRBV29-1 and TRBJ2-1; TRBD2 is a possible D gene (7 bases). This TCR was sampled from a man between 35 and 55 years old with primary liver carcinoma and hepatitis B virus infection. CDR3 DNA: TGCAGCGTTTACGGGGGGCGCGGGGCCAATGAGCAGTTCCTC. Amino acids: CSVYGGRGANEQFL.